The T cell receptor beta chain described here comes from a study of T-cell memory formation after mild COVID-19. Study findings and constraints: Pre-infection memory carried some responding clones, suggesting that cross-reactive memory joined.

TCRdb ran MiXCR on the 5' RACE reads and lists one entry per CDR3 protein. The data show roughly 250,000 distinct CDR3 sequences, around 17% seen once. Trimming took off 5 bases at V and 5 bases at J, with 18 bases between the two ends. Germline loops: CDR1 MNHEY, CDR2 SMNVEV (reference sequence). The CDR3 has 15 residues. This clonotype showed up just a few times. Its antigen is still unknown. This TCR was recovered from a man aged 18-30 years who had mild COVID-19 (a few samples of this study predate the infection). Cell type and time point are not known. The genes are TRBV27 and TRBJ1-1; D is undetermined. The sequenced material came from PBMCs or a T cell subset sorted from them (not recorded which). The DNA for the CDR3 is TGTGCCAGCAGTAGCATAAGGGAGGGTGTTACTGAAGCTTTCTTT. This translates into CASSSIREGVTEAFF.